This TCR beta chain stems from a study of low-dose radiotherapy and immunotherapy resistance in tumors. Study context: The regimen for patients comprised intravenous nivolumab 240 mg every two weeks plus intravenous ipilimumab 1 mg/kg every six weeks. Once cycle 1 day 1 began, patients took oral aspirin 300 mg daily for four cycles.

CDR1 is SQVTM and CDR2 is ANQGSEA in the germline V gene. The CDR3 loop spans 13 amino acids. Trimming removed 4 bases from V and 0 bases from J, with 9 bases in between. TRAV and TRBV primers primed cDNA for both TCRalpha and TCRbeta. It was with a constant-region primer and a V-primer adapter that TCRs were amplified over about 20 PCR cycles. TCRdb re-derived calls from the reads in MiXCR, one entry per CDR3 protein. The table lists more than 30,000 distinct CDR3 sequences, 45% to 50% of them singletons. This sample's time point: after trial treatment. Regarding treatment: LDRT plus nivolumab, ipilimumab, low-dose cyclophosphamide and aspirin (RACIN trial).

The source was PBMCs, collected after low-dose radiotherapy plus immunotherapy. This TCR was sampled from a male donor with gallbladder cancer. The V and J genes are TRBV29-1 and TRBJ1-1, with a tentative D call TRBD1 (6 bases). The CDR3 coding sequence is TGCAGCGTTGTAGGACAGCTGAACACTGAAGCTTTCTTT. Protein sequence: CSVVGQLNTEAFF.